A single sample gave rise to the 25 T cell receptor beta chains below, sequenced in a study of control samples from healthy donors and cancer patients. Method: immunoSEQ multiplex PCR; TCRdb's copy keeps in-frame clones and lacks some. The data contain approximately 100,000 clones, over 75% of them seen just once; the ten biggest clones take up less than 2.5%. Sequenced: blood. The receptors come from a woman aged 40 to 50 in good health.

The genes are TRBV2 and TRBJ2-1; D is tentatively TRBD1 or TRBD2 (5 bases each). Trimming pared 3 bases from V and 7 bases from J, leaving 10 bases between. Germline V lookup: CDR1 SNHLY, CDR2 FYNNEI. This CDR3 has 13 amino acids. The DNA of the CDR3 is TGTGCCAGCAGTGATCAGGGAGTAAATGAGCAGTTCTTC. Its translation: CASSDQGVNEQFF.

V gene TRBV7-8 combines with J gene TRBJ2-7; 11 nucleotides align to TRBD2. The CDR3 sequence is 15 residues long. Germline CDR1 SGHVS, CDR2 FQNEAQ. The ends lost 3 bases at V and 0 bases at J; junction bases unmatched: 1. CDR3 loop: CASSFGLAGSYEQYF. CDR3 sequence (DNA): TGTGCCAGCAGCTTTGGACTAGCGGGCTCCTACGAGCAGTACTTC.

The V call is TRBV5-8, the J call TRBJ1-2; D is undetermined. This CDR3 has 17 amino acids. Looked up from germline, CDR1 is SGHTS and CDR2 is YDEGEE. Trimming shortened V by 3 bases and J by 3 bases, and 21 bases separated the two germline ends. CDR3 loop: CASSSPPRLIRDYGYTF. The CDR3 DNA sequence: TGTGCCAGCAGCTCCCCCCCAAGGTTAATTCGCGACTATGGCTACACCTTC.

In this sample, this clone turned up once. The V and J genes are TRBV19 and TRBJ2-3; D tentatively fits TRBD1 or TRBD2 (5 bases each). V dropped 5 bases and J dropped 6 bases, with 12 bases sitting between them. This CDR3 has 13 residues. Looked up from germline, CDR1 is LNHDA and CDR2 is SQIVND (reference sequence). For the CDR3, the DNA is TGTGCCAGTAGTTCGGGACCCGGGGATACGCAGTATTTT. Its translation: CASSSGPGDTQYF.

This sequence joins TRBV5-1 and TRBJ1-1; TRBD1 aligns across 7 bases. Looked up from germline, CDR1 is SGHRS and CDR2 is YFSETQ. V was pared by 2 bases and J by 4 bases, with 5 bases of the junction left unmatched. The CDR3 loop spans 14 amino acids. The CDR3 reads CASSLQGQGTEAFF. The CDR3 region has the DNA TGCGCCAGCAGCTTACAGGGGCAGGGCACTGAAGCTTTCTTT.

J is TRBJ1-1 and V is TRBV5-4, with D possibly TRBD1 on 5 matching bases. The CDR3 loop spans 16 amino acids. The V end was cut by 4 bases, the J end by 5 bases, with 21 bases between. CDR1 is SGHNT, CDR2 YYREEE, per germline (reference sequence). CDR3 nucleotide sequence: TGTGCCAGCAGCACCGGGGGTCAGGGACGAAATACTGAAGCTTTCTTT. It is translated as CASSTGGQGRNTEAFF.

The chain carries TRBV5-6 and TRBJ2-3; D may be TRBD2 (5 bases). Germline CDR1 is SGHDT and CDR2 is YYEEEE. The CDR3 spans 14 residues. Trimming left V 2 bases short and J 4 bases short, with 11 bases between. The CDR3 protein is CASSLRGFSDTQYF. CDR3 sequence (DNA): TGTGCCAGCAGCTTACGGGGATTTTCAGATACGCAGTATTTT.

This clone was counted between two and nine times. The rearrangement joins TRBV5-5 to TRBJ2-5; no definite D call. This CDR3 has 13 amino acids. Germline CDR1 and CDR2: SGHKS and YYEKEE (reference sequence). V lost 3 bases, J lost 1 base, and 7 bases lay in between. The CDR3 DNA sequence: TGTGCCAGCAGCTCAGACCTCCAAGAGACCCAGTACTTC. Its protein product is CASSSDLQETQYF.

This chain uses TRBV7-2 with TRBJ1-5; D ambiguous. Deletions cut 1 base from V and 4 bases from J, with 5 bases between. From germline, CDR1 is SGHTA and CDR2 FQGNSA. The CDR3 sequence is 13 residues long. This CDR3 reads CASSLGLNQPQHF. CDR3 nucleotides: TGTGCCAGCAGCTTAGGGTTAAATCAGCCCCAGCATTTT.

This clone was detected a few times. The chain links TRBV29-1 to TRBJ2-1, with TRBD2 as a possible D gene (5 bases). There are 11 residues in the CDR3. Deletions cut 8 bases from V and 8 bases from J, with 13 bases between. CDR1 is SQVTM, CDR2 ANQGSEA, per germline. CDR3 protein: CSILVRDEQFF. The CDR3 coding sequence is TGCAGCATACTAGTTAGGGATGAGCAGTTCTTC.

This rearrangement joins TRBV3-1 (or the pseudogene TRBV3-2) to TRBJ2-3, with no clear D. The germline gives CDR1 LGHDT, CDR2 YNNKEL (reference sequence). V was cut by 0 bases and J by 4 bases, with 8 bases left in between. The CDR3 spans 14 residues. The DNA of the CDR3 is TGTGCCAGCAGCCAAGATAACGGAGCAGATACGCAGTATTTT. Its translation: CASSQDNGADTQYF.

CDR3 DNA: TGTGCCAGTAGTACGTTGGCCTTGAACGAGGGCAATCAGCCCCAGCATTTT. Translation: CASSTLALNEGNQPQHF. The chain employs TRBV19 and TRBJ1-5; D not certain. CDR1 and CDR2 (germline): LNHDA, SQIVND (reference sequence). CDR3 size: 17 residues. The V and J ends lost 4 bases and 2 bases respectively, with 18 bases between them.

The chain couples TRBV6-4 to TRBJ2-2; perhaps TRBD1 as D (5 bases). This CDR3 is built from 16 residues. The V gene lost 0 bases and the J gene lost 6 bases, with 14 bases spanning the gap. Germline V CDR1 and CDR2: MRHNA, SNTAGT. The CDR3 nucleotides are TGTGCCAGCAGTGACTCGATTGACAGACCCCCCGGGGAGCTGTTTTTT. It yields the protein CASSDSIDRPPGELFF.

The rearrangement uses TRBV6-5 and TRBJ2-3; 9 nucleotides agree with TRBD2. The V gene end was trimmed by 6 bases and the J gene end by 2 bases; junction bases not matched to a gene: 6. The CDR3 is made up of 15 amino acids. The germline V gene encodes CDR1 MNHEY and CDR2 SVGAGI. In nucleotides, the CDR3 is TGTGCCAGCAGGACCTTAGCGGGGGCCACAGATACGCAGTATTTT. It translates to CASRTLAGATDTQYF.

The chain couples TRBV28 to TRBJ1-2; D may be TRBD1 (6 bases). The CDR3 spans 13 residues. The V end was cut by 3 bases, the J end by 5 bases, with 10 bases between. The germline V gene has CDR1 MDHEN and CDR2 SYDVKM. CDR3 sequence (DNA): TGTGCCAGCAGTTTTACAGGGAGTTATGGCTACACCTTC. Translation: CASSFTGSYGYTF.

In nucleotides, the CDR3 is TGTGCCAGCAGCAAATACACCGGGGAGCTGTTTTTT. It translates to CASSKYTGELFF. This chain uses TRBV13 with TRBJ2-2; D is ambiguous. The V end was cut by 5 bases, the J end by 3 bases, with 4 bases between. There are 12 residues in the CDR3. Per germline, CDR1 PRHDT and CDR2 FYEKMQ (reference sequence).

The rearrangement uses TRBV5-1 and TRBJ2-4; D ambiguous. CDR3 length: 15 amino acids. CDR1 is SGHRS and CDR2 is YFSETQ in the germline V gene. Trimming pared 3 bases from V and 2 bases from J, leaving 12 bases between. The CDR3 DNA sequence: TGCGCCAGCAGCTGGGAAATGGGGACCAAAAACATTCAGTACTTC. Protein: CASSWEMGTKNIQYF.

In regard to this clone: This same CDR3 is encoded by further DNA sequences in the sample. V gene TRBV12-3 or TRBV12-4 combines with J gene TRBJ2-1; D gene uncertain. Trimming took off 6 bases at V and 7 bases at J, with 10 bases between the two ends. The CDR3 is 12 residues long. For the CDR3, the DNA is TGTGCCAGCAGCTTGACGAGGAATGAGCAGTTCTTC. This encodes CASSLTRNEQFF.

The chain combines TRBV18 with TRBJ1-2, with D hard to call. The germline CDR1 and CDR2 sequences are KGHSH and LQKENI. The CDR3 contains 15 residues. V was trimmed by 3 bases and J by 4 bases, leaving 15 bases between them. CDR3: CASSPPTRPGYGYTF. DNA for the CDR3: TGTGCCAGCTCACCCCCGACGCGACCGGGCTATGGCTACACCTTC. Supplemented by reference TRBV18 and TRBJ1-2, the full variable domain reads NAGVMQNPRHLVRRRGQEARLRCSPMKGHSHVYWYRQLPEEGLKFMVYLQKENIIDESGMPKERFSAEFPKEGPSILRIQQVVRGDSAAYFCASSPPTRPGYGYTFGSGTRLTVV.

A single count supports this clone. The CDR3 DNA follows: TGTGCCAGTAGTATTGCGGCCCCAGGGCAGCCCCAGCATTTT. This sequence encodes CASSIAAPGQPQHF. This chain uses TRBV19 with TRBJ1-5, with D perhaps matching TRBD1 (5 bases). V dropped 3 bases and J dropped 7 bases, with 13 bases sitting between them. The CDR3 has 14 residues. CDR1 is LNHDA, CDR2 SQIVND, per germline (reference sequence).

The sample holds one count of this clone. The chain employs TRBV21-1 and TRBJ2-7; the table names TRBD1, a call not compared with the DNA. TRBV21-1 is labeled a pseudogene. The CDR3 totals 14 residues. DNA of the CDR3: TGTGCCAGCAGCAAAGAGGGCAGGGGATACGAGCAGTACTTC. This encodes CASSKEGRGYEQYF.

The V gene is TRBV7-3, the J gene TRBJ1-2, with a possible D match to TRBD1 (6 bases). The CDR3 contains 14 residues. Germline CDR1 reads SGHTA; CDR2 reads FQGTGA. V lost 2 bases, J lost 9 bases, and 16 bases lay in between. The chain's CDR3 is CASSLGPGADSYTF. The CDR3, as DNA: TGTGCCAGCAGCTTAGGGCCAGGGGCGGATAGCTACACCTTC.

The chain is built from TRBV12-3 or TRBV12-4 and TRBJ1-6, with D unclear. The CDR3 length is 12 residues. V lost 7 bases and J 8 bases, leaving 9 bases between the germline ends. The chain's CDR3 is CASTHGYSPLHF. The DNA for the CDR3 is TGTGCCAGCACCCACGGCTATTCACCCCTCCACTTT.

The chain employs TRBV7-2 and TRBJ2-3; 8 nucleotides align to TRBD2. Germline assignment: CDR1 SGHTA and CDR2 FQGNSA. The CDR3 has 18 amino acids. Trimming cost V 1 base and J 0 bases; bases outside gene matches: 9. CDR3 loop: CASSLVIGGGASTDTQYF. CDR3 DNA: TGTGCCAGCAGCTTAGTCATCGGGGGGGGCGCTAGCACAGATACGCAGTATTTT.

V and J are TRBV18 and TRBJ1-2; D unresolved. Germline V CDR1 and CDR2: KGHSH, LQKENI. This CDR3 comprises 13 residues. V lost 4 bases and J 7 bases, leaving 13 bases between the germline ends. This chain's CDR3 is CASSQDVYAGYTF. The DNA for the CDR3 is TGTGCCAGCTCACAGGACGTCTACGCTGGCTACACCTTC. The full variable domain, rest sourced from reference TRBV18 and TRBJ1-2, is NAGVMQNPRHLVRRRGQEARLRCSPMKGHSHVYWYRQLPEEGLKFMVYLQKENIIDESGMPKERFSAEFPKEGPSILRIQQVVRGDSAAYFCASSQDVYAGYTFGSGTRLTVV.